This TCR beta chain came from a study of T-cell memory formation after mild COVID-19. Regarding the study as a whole: Shrinking CD4+ clones were chiefly CM and EM; CD8+ ones were chiefly EMRA. There was a balanced CD4/CD8 profile in clones contracting day 15 to 85, and later expanders leaned CD4+.

TCRdb processed the 5' RACE reads anew with MiXCR; each CDR3 protein has one entry. The sample lists roughly 600,000 distinct CDR3 sequences, more than 15% occurring once. CDR1 and CDR2 from the germline V gene are KGHSH and LQKENI. V lost 0 bases to trimming and J lost 7 bases, with 13 bases between them. The CDR3 spans 15 residues. This clonotype occurred many times. Its target is not known. The chain uses TRBV18 and TRBJ2-1; TRBD2 is a possible D gene (6 bases). Input material: PBMCs or a T cell subset sorted from them (not recorded which). This TCR derives from an adult woman who had mild COVID-19 (a few samples of this study predate the infection). Cell type and time point are not known. CDR3 residues: CASSPPLLAPNEQFF. The DNA of the CDR3 is TGTGCCAGCTCACCACCGTTACTAGCTCCTAATGAGCAGTTCTTC.